This TCR beta chain originates from a study of relationships among human T cell subsets. On this clonotype itself: Antigen unknown.

CDR3 length: 13 amino acids. V dropped 6 bases and J dropped 1 base, with 12 bases sitting between them. Germline lookup yields CDR1 DFQATT and CDR2 SNEGSKA (reference sequence). The study, taken as a whole, reports: Substantial CDR3 sharing among Th1, Th2 and regulatory cells suggested stochastic fate choice. Over 55% of CD8+ cytotoxic sequences came from clones with over 100 reads.

Semiquantitative ARM-PCR amplified T cell receptor alpha and beta CDR3 regions from mRNA. Tagged nested gene-specific primers were used first, then communal superprimers amplified exponentially. TCRdb reprocessed the multiplex PCR reads with MiXCR, giving one entry per CDR3 protein. The sample includes fewer than 16,000 distinct CDR3 sequences, about 60% of them seen just once. The sequence derives from a man between 35 and 55 years old in good health. The chain is built from TRBV20-1 and TRBJ2-5, with D tentatively TRBD1 or TRBD2 (6 bases each). The specimen sequenced was total T cells sorted from blood. The CDR3 reads CSAGRGLQETQYF. CDR3 DNA: TGCAGTGCCGGACGGGGGCTCCAAGAGACCCAGTACTTC.